The next 12 T cell receptor beta chains were all read from a single sample in a study of CD8+ T cells in alopecia areata. Extracted from the samples, RNA was reverse transcribed into cDNA to serve as the sequencing template. The data were produced by immunoSEQ multiplex PCR, yet TCRdb's version contains in-frame clones alone and is incomplete. The sample includes hundreds of thousands of clones, about 68% of them seen just once. The sample in question was CD4+ T cells sorted from blood, obtained at week 0. These TCRs come from a human donor with alopecia areata.

This clone has a handful of counts. The chain carries TRBV30 and TRBJ1-3; D unclear. The CDR3 spans 12 residues. Trimming cost V 0 bases and J 4 bases, with 4 bases left between them. CDR1 and CDR2 from the germline V gene are GTSNPN and SVGIG (reference sequence). The CDR3 DNA sequence: TGTGCCTGGAGTGTACACGGAAACACCATATATTTT. Protein: CAWSVHGNTIYF. The entire variable domain, with the rest obtained from reference TRBV30 and TRBJ1-3, is as follows: SQTIHQWPATLVQPVGSPLSLECTVEGTSNPNLYWYRQAAGRGLQLLFYSVGIGQISSEVPQNLSASRPQDRQFILSSKKLLLSDSGFYLCAWSVHGNTIYFGEGSWLTVV.

The CDR3 bases are TGTGCCAGCACGGTGACAGGGGGAAACTATGGCTACACCTTC. It codes for CASTVTGGNYGYTF. The chain is built from TRBV2 and TRBJ1-2; 9 bases are a match to TRBD1. The ends lost 7 bases at V and 2 bases at J; junction bases unmatched: 5. The CDR3 totals 14 residues. Germline CDR1 and CDR2: SNHLY and FYNNEI. Complete variable domain (other parts from reference TRBV2 and TRBJ1-2): EPEVTQTPSHQVTQMGQEVILRCVPISNHLYFYWYRQILGQKVEFLVSFYNNEISEKSEIFDDQFSVERPDGSNFTLKIRSTKLEDSAMYFCASTVTGGNYGYTFGSGTRLTVV.

Details on this clone: Other DNA sequences within the sample encode an identical CDR3. The chain couples TRBV29-1 to TRBJ2-3; 9 bases match TRBD2. The V gene's germline CDR1 is SQVTM and CDR2 ANQGSEA. The CDR3 has 13 amino acids. The V and J ends lost 5 bases and 1 base, in that order; junction bases with no gene match: 1. CDR3: CSVLAGGTDTQYF. In DNA, the CDR3 is TGCAGCGTTTTAGCGGGGGGCACAGATACGCAGTATTTT.

This clone was picked up one time. Other nucleotide sequences from this sample produce the same CDR3. This sequence joins TRBV29-1 and TRBJ2-5, with 10 bases lining up with TRBD1. The CDR3 runs to 12 residues. The germline V gene encodes CDR1 SQVTM and CDR2 ANQGSEA. The V and J ends lost 7 bases and 2 bases, in that order; junction bases with no gene match: 1. The DNA for the CDR3 is TGCAGCGCGGGACAGGGGCAAGAGACCCAGTACTTC. It yields the protein CSAGQGQETQYF.

This clone was seen only once. This chain connects TRBV9 to TRBJ2-7, with D perhaps matching TRBD2 (6 bases). The CDR3 length is 18 residues. Trimming removed 0 bases from V and 3 bases from J, with 22 bases in between. Germline values: CDR1 SGDLS, CDR2 YYNGEE. The CDR3 DNA reads TGTGCCAGCAGCGTAGGACCCCAAGGACAAGGGAGGATCTACGAGCAGTACTTC. Encoded protein: CASSVGPQGQGRIYEQYF.

This chain links TRBV7-2 with TRBJ2-7, with D possibly being TRBD2 (5 bases). V lost 5 bases and J lost 0, with 17 bases in between. Looked up from germline, CDR1 is SGHTA and CDR2 is FQGNSA. This CDR3 contains 16 residues. CDR3 region: CASSLRTLSSSYEQYF. The CDR3 DNA follows: TGTGCCAGCAGCCTTCGGACTTTAAGTAGCTCCTACGAGCAGTACTTC.

This clone was counted once. V is TRBV10-3 and J is TRBJ1-1; the match to TRBD1 covers 10 bases. Losses at the gene ends were 8 bases for V and 4 bases for J; bases not matched to a gene: 4. This CDR3 spans 13 amino acids. Germline V gene sequence: CDR1 ENHRY, CDR2 SYGVKD. The CDR3 protein is CAIWTGGSTEAFF. CDR3 nucleotides: TGTGCCATCTGGACAGGGGGGAGCACTGAAGCTTTCTTT.

J is TRBJ2-2 and V is TRBV9, with D uncertain. Germline values: CDR1 SGDLS, CDR2 YYNGEE. Trimming removed 4 bases at V and 5 bases at J, with 15 bases between. CDR3 length: 15 amino acids. The CDR3 coding sequence is TGTGCCAGCAGCCCCCGACTCTCGAGGACCGGGGAGCTGTTTTTT. This encodes CASSPRLSRTGELFF. Looking up the rest from reference TRBV9 and TRBJ2-2 gives the full variable domain: DSGVTQTPKHLITATGQRVTLRCSPRSGDLSVYWYQQSLDQGLQFLIQYYNGEERAKGNILERFSAQQFPDLHSELNLSSLELGDSALYFCASSPRLSRTGELFFGEGSRLTVL.

This clone was seen only a few times. This chain connects TRBV27 to TRBJ2-7; D perhaps matches TRBD1 (5 bases). Germline assignment: CDR1 MNHEY and CDR2 SMNVEV (reference sequence). The CDR3 is made up of 14 amino acids. V was cut by 2 bases and J by 5 bases, with 13 bases left in between. The CDR3: CASSLQGKSDEQYF. The CDR3 DNA follows: TGTGCCAGCAGTTTACAGGGAAAGTCGGACGAGCAGTACTTC.

There are a few counts of this clone. The V gene is TRBV4-1, the J gene TRBJ2-7; 7 bases map to TRBD2. The CDR3 totals 12 residues. The germline CDR1 and CDR2 sequences are MGHRA and YSYEKL. J gave up 7 bases and V 8 bases, and 8 bases lay outside the gene matches. The CDR3 nucleotides read TGCGCCAGCGTTAGCGGGCCGGGGGAGCAGTACTTC. This translates into CASVSGPGEQYF.

The CDR3 coding sequence is TGCAGCGCCGGGCCCCAAGAGACCCAGTACTTC. Protein product: CSAGPQETQYF. The chain has TRBV29-1 and TRBJ2-5; no firm D call. CDR1 and CDR2 (germline): SQVTM, ANQGSEA. CDR3 length: 11 residues. V lost 7 bases to trimming and J lost 1 base, with 7 bases between them.

This chain joins TRBV12-5 and TRBJ2-7; D perhaps matches TRBD2 (6 bases). Germline CDR1 is LGHNT and CDR2 is FRNRAP. Trimming cost V 3 bases and J 6 bases, with 15 bases left between them. CDR3 length: 14 residues. CDR3 coding DNA: TGTGCTAGTGGTTTACCGACTGCGCGGGGCGAGCAGTACTTC. Translated: CASGLPTARGEQYF.